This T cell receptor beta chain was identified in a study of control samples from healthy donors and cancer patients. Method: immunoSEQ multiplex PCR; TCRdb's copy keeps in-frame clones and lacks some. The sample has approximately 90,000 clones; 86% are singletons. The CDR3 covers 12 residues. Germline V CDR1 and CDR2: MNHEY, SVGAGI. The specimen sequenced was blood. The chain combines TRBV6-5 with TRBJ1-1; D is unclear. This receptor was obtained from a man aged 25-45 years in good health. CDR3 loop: CATQTVATEAFF. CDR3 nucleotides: TGTGCAACCCAAACTGTTGCCACTGAAGCTTTCTTT.